This T cell receptor beta chain originates from a study of T cell responses to AZD1222 COVID-19 vaccine. The method was immunoSEQ multiplex PCR; TCRdb's version includes in-frame clones alone and lacks a portion of them. In the table there are 95,000 to 100,000 clones, approximately 90% of which are singletons. Sequences were derived from peripheral blood, sampled on day 0 of AZD1222 vaccination. This TCR came from an adult in good health.

The CDR3 nucleotides are TGCAGCGTTGAACTACCTCCTAACTATGGCTACACCTTC. Translation: CSVELPPNYGYTF. The chain recombines TRBV29-1 with TRBJ1-2, with D unresolved. V gave up 2 bases and J gave up 0 bases, with 7 bases separating them. Per the germline V gene, CDR1 is SQVTM and CDR2 is ANQGSEA. The CDR3 runs to 13 residues.